Listed below are T cell receptor beta chains from one sample, sequenced in a study of T cell repertoires in cytomegalovirus infection. From the reads, TCRdb called clonotypes with MiXCR, one entry per CDR3 protein. The data show tens of thousands of distinct CDR3 sequences, with roughly 25% seen just once and approximately 53% held by the top ten. For these receptors, no antigen is known. This sample comprised CD8+ T cells from cultured PBMCs, obtained from culture after CMV antigen stimulation. These receptors were taken from a human donor in good health (CMV status not recorded). Some clones in this sample may be carry-over from other donors' samples. The CDR3 runs from the conserved cysteine through the conserved F or W. The order of the fields is J gene, V gene, clone size, D gene, CDR3 protein, CDR3 DNA. A D gene is named only where the DNA matches it firmly. Part of the rows lack a size; the others show once, few, many or a class for expanded clones.

J: TRBJ1-1
V: TRBV7-9
size: .
D: TRBD1
CDR3: CASRYTGEGTEAFF
DNA: TGTGCCAGCAGATACACAGGGGAGGGCACTGAAGCTTTCTTT

J: TRBJ2-1
V: TRBV5-6
size: few
D: .
CDR3: CASSLWTDEQFF
DNA: TGTGCCAGCAGCTTGTGGACGGATGAGCAGTTCTTC

J: TRBJ2-7
V: TRBV11-2
size: medium-sized
D: .
CDR3: CASGPGGSYEQYF
DNA: TGTGCCAGCGGGCCAGGGGGGTCCTACGAGCAGTACTTC

J: TRBJ2-7
V: TRBV11-2
size: .
D: TRBD1
CDR3: CASSARTGGVYEQYF
DNA: TGTGCCAGCAGCGCCCGGACAGGGGGAGTATACGAGCAGTACTTC

J: TRBJ1-1
V: TRBV12-3/TRBV12-4
size: .
D: TRBD1
CDR3: CASIPETGPNTEAFF
DNA: TGTGCCAGCATTCCCGAGACAGGGCCGAACACTGAAGCTTTCTTT

J: TRBJ1-1
V: TRBV6-5
size: few
D: TRBD1
CDR3: CASRTGGGGFTEAFF
DNA: TGTGCCAGCAGGACCGGAGGAGGGGGCTTCACTGAAGCTTTCTTT

J: TRBJ2-1
V: TRBV7-3
size: few
D: .
CDR3: CASSSARGQHNEQFF
DNA: TGTGCCAGCAGCTCCGCCCGTGGACAGCACAATGAGCAGTTCTTC

J: TRBJ2-7
V: TRBV5-4
size: few
D: .
CDR3: CASSFGETRGYEQYF
DNA: TGTGCCAGCAGCTTCGGCGAGACTAGGGGTTACGAGCAGTACTTC

J: TRBJ2-1
V: TRBV9
size: few
D: .
CDR3: CASSVDQGVIDEQFF
DNA: TGTGCCAGCAGCGTAGATCAGGGTGTTATAGATGAGCAGTTCTTC

J: TRBJ2-7
V: TRBV7-8
size: many
D: .
CDR3: CASSLNGAYEQYF
DNA: TGTGCCAGCAGCTTGAACGGAGCCTACGAGCAGTACTTC

J: TRBJ2-1
V: TRBV4-3
size: .
D: .
CDR3: CASSPKPRGGGAYNEQFF
DNA: TGCGCCAGCAGTCCAAAACCACGTGGGGGGGGCGCCTACAATGAGCAGTTCTTC

J: TRBJ1-1
V: TRBV7-6
size: few
D: .
CDR3: CASSLGYKNTEAFF
DNA: TGTGCCAGCAGCTTAGGGTATAAGAACACTGAAGCTTTCTTT

J: TRBJ1-1
V: TRBV12-3/TRBV12-4
size: many
D: .
CDR3: CASRPITRRGEMNTEAFF
DNA: TGTGCCAGCAGGCCTATCACGAGGAGAGGGGAAATGAACACTGAAGCTTTCTTT

J: TRBJ2-7
V: TRBV29-1
size: .
D: .
CDR3: CSVADLRGVGEQYF
DNA: TGCAGCGTCGCTGATTTAAGAGGGGTGGGAGAGCAGTACTTC

J: TRBJ2-2
V: TRBV6-1
size: few
D: .
CDR3: CASKSPFQGVGELFF
DNA: TGTGCCAGCAAGTCCCCCTTTCAAGGGGTCGGGGAGCTGTTTTTT

J: TRBJ2-4
V: TRBV20-1
size: few
D: .
CDR3: CSASLWELKNIQYF
DNA: TGCAGTGCTAGCTTGTGGGAGCTCAAAAACATTCAGTACTTC

J: TRBJ1-1
V: TRBV12-5
size: .
D: .
CDR3: CASGTPVEAFF
DNA: TGTGCTAGTGGTACCCCAGTTGAAGCTTTCTTT

J: TRBJ1-3
V: TRBV28
size: once
D: .
CDR3: CASTPGRGMAIYF
DNA: TGTGCCAGCACCCCCGGGAGGGGGATGGCCATATATTTT

J: TRBJ2-2
V: TRBV5-6
size: .
D: .
CDR3: CASSLGLGAISSGELFF
DNA: TGTGCCAGCAGCTTGGGACTAGGGGCGATATCGTCCGGGGAGCTGTTTTTT